This T cell receptor beta chain was recorded in a study of shared clonotypes between healthy human individuals (dated by TCRdb to the early 2020s). Background on the whole study: Two women and three men aged 18 to 49 years were included in the cohort. Per donor, three plates each were used for CD4 naive and CD4 memory, two for CD8 naive, and one for CD8 memory. Blood TCR repertoires of about five healthy adults were deeply sequenced to estimate repertoire size and the extent of clonotype sharing between individuals. To increase sequencing depth and limit assay-specific biases, TCR repertoire library preparation and sequencing were carried out by different laboratories using diverse techniques. Each donor's leukapheresis produced roughly between roughly 0.94 and 9.5 billion PBMCs.

What the study reported, not specific to this receptor: Clonotypes shared by all four sorted-subset donors showed higher generation probabilities than non-shared clonotypes. Naive subsets generally had larger estimated clonotype richness than memory subsets. Rarefaction of sorted-subset datasets indicated incomplete sequencing despite the large sequencing depth. Across a handful of donors, 4.5% to 6.5% of naive CD4, 3.5% of naive CD8, under 2.5% of memory CD4, and 0.4% to 0.45% of memory CD8 clonotypes were shared. Sampling was restricted to blood, and TCR repertoires in tissue are likely to differ from TCR repertoires in blood. The genetic and exposure-history diversity represented was limited by the small number of donors. Pairwise subsampling indicated that sequencing depth was expected to affect the degree of clonotype sharing among donors.

Points on this clone: The specificity of this receptor is unknown. Base qualities are not provided; no much larger clone lies one nucleotide away.

Donors were healthy HIV-negative adults with no recently reported acute infections or vaccinations. Only Caucasian adults living in Nashville, Tennessee, USA were represented among the donors. CD4+ T cells were enriched by magnetic negative selection; naive cells were then positively selected on CD45RA, and the negative fraction formed the memory subset. Blood was obtained by leukapheresis, after which PBMCs were separated by Ficoll-Histopaque density gradient centrifugation and cryopreserved in liquid nitrogen vapor phase. Analytical flow cytometry was used to check the purity and quantity of each magnetically sorted T cell population. Genomic DNA was isolated from every sorted fraction and measured by UV absorbance on a Nanodrop 2000c. In the germline V gene (reference sequence), CDR1 corresponds to SEHNR and CDR2 to FQNEAQ. V is pruned by 5 bases and J by 7 bases, leaving 8 bases of the junction without a gene match. The CDR3 measures 15 amino acids from cysteine to phenylalanine. The kept DNA is CDR3 alone, 45 bases in frame from the first base.

Using the deep immunoSEQ assay, multiplex PCR amplified TCR CDR3 regions from genomic DNA. Extracted genomic DNA from each cell subset was spread evenly across all wells of several immunoSEQ 96-well plates, with each plate serving as a replicate. For sorted subsets, each replicate PCR was loaded with about 200 ng genomic DNA, equivalent to 30,000 or so T cell genomes. Purified libraries were quantified with a Qubit 3.0 fluorometer, sized on a Bioanalyzer 2100, and re-quantified with the KAPA Library Quantification kit. A separate single-read 150-cycle Illumina NextSeq 550 flow cell was used to sequence each immunoSEQ 96-well plate. Per the authors' processing: The immunoSEQ output contained only junctional sequences without quality scores, so filtering could not match that applied to full-length reads. Sequences were annotated with PyIR, a Python wrapper for IgBLAST v1.9, and V/J genes and CDR3 were assigned using IMGT germline references. Reads were removed for weak V/J assignments (E-value above 1e-6), missing CDR3, stop codons, out-of-frame junctions, or ambiguous translated residues. V3J clonotypes were defined by identical inferred V gene, J gene, and CDR3 amino acid sequence. The percentage overlap between two repertoires was calculated by dividing the number of shared unique clonotypes by the size of the smaller repertoire. Repertoire richness was assessed with RTK rarefaction, the Chao1 estimator, and Recon v2.1 estimates of unobserved clonotypes. OLGA was used to compute generation probabilities for all TCRbeta clonotypes that the gDNA method yielded from a handful of donors. TCRdb limited this immuneACCESS table to in-frame rearrangements with V and J called. A share of clones is missing; checked studies link under half to unresolved V genes, and the rest is unexplained. V, J and clone size were drawn from that table, and D and trimming were deduced from the DNA. This sample holds approximately 2.5 million clones; roughly 93% were observed only once. The ten most abundant clones make up around 0.4% of the sample.

The sample was naive CD4+ T cells from PBMCs. This sample's cell subset or site label indicates: CD45RA+ positively selected. The clonotype originates from a man between 18 and 29 years old in good health. Some clones in this sample may be carry-over from other donors' samples. The rearranged chain carries TRBV7-9 and TRBJ2-1; the junction holds 10 bases that match TRBD2. The CDR3 amino acid sequence is: CASSRSSGSHNEQFF. The DNA reads TGTGCCAGCAGCCGCTCTAGCGGGAGTCATAATGAGCAGTTCTTC.